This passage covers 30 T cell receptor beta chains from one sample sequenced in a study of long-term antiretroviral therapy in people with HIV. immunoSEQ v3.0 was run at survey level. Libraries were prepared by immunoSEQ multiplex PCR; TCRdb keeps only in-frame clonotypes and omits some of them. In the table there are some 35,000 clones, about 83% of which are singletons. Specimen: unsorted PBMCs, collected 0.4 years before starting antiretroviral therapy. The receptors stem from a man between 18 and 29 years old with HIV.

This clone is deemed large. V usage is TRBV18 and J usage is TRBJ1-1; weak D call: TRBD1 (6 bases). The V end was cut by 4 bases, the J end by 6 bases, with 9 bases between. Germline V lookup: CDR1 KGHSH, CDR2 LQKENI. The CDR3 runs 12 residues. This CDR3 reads CASSLDSSEAFF. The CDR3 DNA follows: TGTGCCAGCTCACTGGACAGCTCTGAAGCTTTCTTT.

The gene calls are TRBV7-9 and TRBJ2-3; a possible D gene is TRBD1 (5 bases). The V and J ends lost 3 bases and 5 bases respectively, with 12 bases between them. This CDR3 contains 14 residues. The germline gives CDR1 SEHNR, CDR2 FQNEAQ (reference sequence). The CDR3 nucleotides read TGTGCCAGCAGCTTCCTGGAAGGGGTAGATACGCAGTATTTT. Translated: CASSFLEGVDTQYF.

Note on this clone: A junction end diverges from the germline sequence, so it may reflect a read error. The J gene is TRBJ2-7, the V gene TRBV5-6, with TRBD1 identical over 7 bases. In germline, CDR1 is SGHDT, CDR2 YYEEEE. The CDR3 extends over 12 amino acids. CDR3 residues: CASSLETGNGCF. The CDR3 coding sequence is TGTGCCAGCAGCTTGGAGACAGGGAATGGATGCTTC.

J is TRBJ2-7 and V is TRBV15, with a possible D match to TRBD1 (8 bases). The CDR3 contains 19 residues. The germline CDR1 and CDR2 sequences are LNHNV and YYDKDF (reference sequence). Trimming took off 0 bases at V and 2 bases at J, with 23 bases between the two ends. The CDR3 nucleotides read TGTGCCACCAGCAGAGATAGGGGAGGGACGGGACAGGTCACCTACGAGCAGTACTTC. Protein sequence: CATSRDRGGTGQVTYEQYF.

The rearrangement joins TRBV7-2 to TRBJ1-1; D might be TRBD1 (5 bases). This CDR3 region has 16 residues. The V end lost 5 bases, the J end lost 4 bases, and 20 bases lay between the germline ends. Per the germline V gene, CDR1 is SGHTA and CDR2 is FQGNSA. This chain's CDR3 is CASSPGGARAGTEAFF. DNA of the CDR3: TGTGCCAGCAGCCCCGGGGGAGCCAGGGCGGGCACTGAAGCTTTCTTT. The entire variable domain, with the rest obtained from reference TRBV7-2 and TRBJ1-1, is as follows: GAGVSQSPSNKVTEKGKDVELRCDPISGHTALYWYRQSLGQGLEFLIYFQGNSAPDKSGLPSDRFSAERTGGSVSTLTIQRTQQEDSAVYLCASSPGGARAGTEAFFGQGTRLTVV.

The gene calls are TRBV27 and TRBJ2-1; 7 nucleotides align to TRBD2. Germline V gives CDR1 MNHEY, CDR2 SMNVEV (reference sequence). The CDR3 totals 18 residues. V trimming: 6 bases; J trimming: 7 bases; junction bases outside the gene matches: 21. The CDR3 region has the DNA TGTGCCAGCAGGCTAAGGTCCCAGCGGGAAAAGAGAGGAAATGAGCAGTTCTTC. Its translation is CASRLRSQREKRGNEQFF.

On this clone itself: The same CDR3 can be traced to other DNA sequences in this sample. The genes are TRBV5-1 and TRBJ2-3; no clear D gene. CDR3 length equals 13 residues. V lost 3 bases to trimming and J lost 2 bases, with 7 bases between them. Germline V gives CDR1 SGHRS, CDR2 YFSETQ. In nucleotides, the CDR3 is TGCGCCAGCAGCTCCCCTTCCACAGATACGCAGTATTTT. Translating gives CASSSPSTDTQYF.

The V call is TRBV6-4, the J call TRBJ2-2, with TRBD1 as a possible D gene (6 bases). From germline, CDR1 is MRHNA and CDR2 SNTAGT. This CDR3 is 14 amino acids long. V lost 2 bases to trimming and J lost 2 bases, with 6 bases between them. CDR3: CASSDGTNTGELFF. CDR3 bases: TGTGCCAGCAGTGACGGGACAAACACCGGGGAGCTGTTTTTT.

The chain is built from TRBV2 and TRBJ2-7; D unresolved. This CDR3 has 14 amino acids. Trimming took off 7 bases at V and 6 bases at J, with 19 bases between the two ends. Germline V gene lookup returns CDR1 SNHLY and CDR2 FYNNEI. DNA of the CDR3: TGTGCCAGCACCTCCGAGGCAGGCCTAATCGAGCAGTACTTC. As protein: CASTSEAGLIEQYF.

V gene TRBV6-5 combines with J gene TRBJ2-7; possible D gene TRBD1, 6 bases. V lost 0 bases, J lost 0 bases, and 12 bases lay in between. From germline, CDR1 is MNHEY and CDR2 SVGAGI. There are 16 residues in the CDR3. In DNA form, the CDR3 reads TGTGCCAGCAGTTACTCGATGGTAGGGGGCTCCTACGAGCAGTACTTC. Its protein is CASSYSMVGGSYEQYF.

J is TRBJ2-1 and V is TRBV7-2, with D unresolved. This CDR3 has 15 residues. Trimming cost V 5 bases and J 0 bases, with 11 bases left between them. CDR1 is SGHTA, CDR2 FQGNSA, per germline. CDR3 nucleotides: TGTGCCAGCAGCCTCCTAATAACCTCCTACAATGAGCAGTTCTTC. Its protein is CASSLLITSYNEQFF.

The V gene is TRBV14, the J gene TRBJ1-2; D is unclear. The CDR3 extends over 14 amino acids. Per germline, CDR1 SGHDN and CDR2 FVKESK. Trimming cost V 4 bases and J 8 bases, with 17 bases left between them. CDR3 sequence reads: CASSPRRIPGGYTF. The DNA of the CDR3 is TGTGCCAGCAGCCCTCGACGGATCCCGGGGGGCTACACCTTC.

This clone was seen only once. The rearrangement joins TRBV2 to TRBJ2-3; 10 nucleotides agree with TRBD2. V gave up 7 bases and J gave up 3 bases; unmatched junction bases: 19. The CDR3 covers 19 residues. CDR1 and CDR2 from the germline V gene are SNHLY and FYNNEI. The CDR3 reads CASTPQGPSGSLGTDTQYF. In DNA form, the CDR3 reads TGTGCCAGCACTCCCCAAGGGCCTAGCGGGAGTTTAGGGACAGATACGCAGTATTTT.

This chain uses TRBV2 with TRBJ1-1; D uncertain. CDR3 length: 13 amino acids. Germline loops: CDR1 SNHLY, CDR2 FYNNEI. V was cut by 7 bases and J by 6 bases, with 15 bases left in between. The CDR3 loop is CASMLLRDSEAFF. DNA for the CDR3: TGTGCCAGCATGTTACTACGTGATTCTGAAGCTTTCTTT.

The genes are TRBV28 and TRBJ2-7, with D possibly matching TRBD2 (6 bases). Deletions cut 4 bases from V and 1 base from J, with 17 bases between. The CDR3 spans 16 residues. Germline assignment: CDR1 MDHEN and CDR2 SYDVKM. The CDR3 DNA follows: TGTGCCAGCAGTTCGGGTACGGCGGGATCTTCCTACGAGCAGTACTTC. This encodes CASSSGTAGSSYEQYF.

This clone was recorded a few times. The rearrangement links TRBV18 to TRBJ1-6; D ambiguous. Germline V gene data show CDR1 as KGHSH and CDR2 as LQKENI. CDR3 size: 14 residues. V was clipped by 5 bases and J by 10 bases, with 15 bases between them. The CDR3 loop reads CASSAIQLGSPLHF. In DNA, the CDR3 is TGTGCCAGCTCAGCAATCCAGTTGGGCTCACCCCTCCACTTT.

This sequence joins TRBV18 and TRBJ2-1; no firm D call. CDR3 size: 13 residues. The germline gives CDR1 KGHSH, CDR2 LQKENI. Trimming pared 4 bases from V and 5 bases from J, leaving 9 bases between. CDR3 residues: CASSQTDDNEQFF. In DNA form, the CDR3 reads TGTGCCAGCTCACAGACGGACGACAATGAGCAGTTCTTC.

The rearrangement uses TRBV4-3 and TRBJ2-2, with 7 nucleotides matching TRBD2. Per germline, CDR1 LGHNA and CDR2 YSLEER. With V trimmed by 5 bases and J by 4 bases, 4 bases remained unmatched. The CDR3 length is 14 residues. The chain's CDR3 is CASSGRVFTGELFF. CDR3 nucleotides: TGCGCCAGCAGCGGGAGGGTCTTCACCGGGGAGCTGTTTTTT.

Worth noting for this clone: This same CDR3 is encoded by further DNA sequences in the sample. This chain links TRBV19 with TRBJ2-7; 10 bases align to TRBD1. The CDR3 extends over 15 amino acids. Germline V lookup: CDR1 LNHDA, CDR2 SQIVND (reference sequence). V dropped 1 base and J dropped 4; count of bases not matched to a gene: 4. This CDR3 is CASSIGQGATYEQYF. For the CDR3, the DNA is TGTGCCAGTAGTATAGGACAGGGGGCAACGTACGAGCAGTACTTC.

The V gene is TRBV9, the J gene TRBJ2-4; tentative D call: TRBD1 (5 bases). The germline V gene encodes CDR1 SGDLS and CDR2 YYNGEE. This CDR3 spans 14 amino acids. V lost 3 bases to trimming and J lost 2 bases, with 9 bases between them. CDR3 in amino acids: CASSAGASKNIQYF. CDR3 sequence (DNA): TGTGCCAGCAGCGCTGGGGCGTCCAAAAACATTCAGTACTTC.

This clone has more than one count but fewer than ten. Written as DNA, the CDR3 is TGTGCCAGCAGCCAGGGGGGCGCCTGGAATCAGCCCCAGCATTTT. Translated, it gives CASSQGGAWNQPQHF. The chain joins TRBV7-9 to TRBJ1-5; 7 positions agree with TRBD1. The CDR3 is 15 amino acids. The V segment lost 5 bases and the J segment 4 bases; nucleotides outside the gene matches: 8. Germline assignment: CDR1 SEHNR and CDR2 FQNEAQ (reference sequence).

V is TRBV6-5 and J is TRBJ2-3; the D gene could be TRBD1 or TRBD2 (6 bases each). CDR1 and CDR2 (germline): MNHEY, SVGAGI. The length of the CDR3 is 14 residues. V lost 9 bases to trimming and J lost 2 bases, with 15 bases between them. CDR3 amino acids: CARERGEHTDTQYF. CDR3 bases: TGTGCCAGAGAAAGGGGGGAACACACAGATACGCAGTATTTT.

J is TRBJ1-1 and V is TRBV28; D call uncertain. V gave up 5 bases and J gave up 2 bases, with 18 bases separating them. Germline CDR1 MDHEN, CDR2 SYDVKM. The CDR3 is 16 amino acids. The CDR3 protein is CASSQIRQDTNTEAFF. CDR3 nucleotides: TGTGCCAGCAGTCAGATCCGCCAGGATACTAACACTGAAGCTTTCTTT.

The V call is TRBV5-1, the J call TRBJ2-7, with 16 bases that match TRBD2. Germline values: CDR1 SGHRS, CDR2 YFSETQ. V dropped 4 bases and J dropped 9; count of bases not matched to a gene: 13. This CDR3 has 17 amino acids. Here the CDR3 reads CASSAGLAGGPRRLQYF. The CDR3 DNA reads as TGCGCCAGCAGCGCGGGACTAGCGGGGGGGCCCCGCCGGTTGCAGTACTTC.

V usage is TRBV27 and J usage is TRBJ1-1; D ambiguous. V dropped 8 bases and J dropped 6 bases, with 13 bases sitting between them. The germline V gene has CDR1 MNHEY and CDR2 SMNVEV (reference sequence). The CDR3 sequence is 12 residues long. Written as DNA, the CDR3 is TGTGCCAGCGCAGGCGGCGGCGCTGAAGCTTTCTTT. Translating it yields CASAGGGAEAFF.

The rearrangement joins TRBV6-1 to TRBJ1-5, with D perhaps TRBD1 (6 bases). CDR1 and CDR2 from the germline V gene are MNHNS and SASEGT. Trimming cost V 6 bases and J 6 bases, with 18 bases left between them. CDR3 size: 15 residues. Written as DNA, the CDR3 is TGTGCCAGCAGCGGACGGGACATGGCGGGTCAGCCCCAGCATTTT. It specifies CASSGRDMAGQPQHF.

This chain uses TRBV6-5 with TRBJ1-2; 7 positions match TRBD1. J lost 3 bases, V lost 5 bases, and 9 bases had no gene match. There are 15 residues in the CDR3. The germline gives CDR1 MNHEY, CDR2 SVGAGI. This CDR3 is CASSGPRDSHYGYTF. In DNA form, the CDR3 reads TGTGCCAGCAGTGGACCCCGGGACAGCCACTATGGCTACACCTTC.

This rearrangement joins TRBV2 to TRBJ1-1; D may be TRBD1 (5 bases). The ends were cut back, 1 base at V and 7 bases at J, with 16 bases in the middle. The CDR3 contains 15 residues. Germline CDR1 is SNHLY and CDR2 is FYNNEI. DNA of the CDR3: TGTGCCAGCAGTGAAGTTCGGATGGCAGGGAATGAAGCTTTCTTT. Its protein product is CASSEVRMAGNEAFF.

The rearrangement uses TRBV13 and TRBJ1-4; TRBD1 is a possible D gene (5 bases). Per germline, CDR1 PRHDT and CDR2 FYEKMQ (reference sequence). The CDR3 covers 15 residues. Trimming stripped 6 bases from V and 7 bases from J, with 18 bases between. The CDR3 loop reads CASRLMGTSVEKLFF. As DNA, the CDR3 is TGTGCCAGCAGGTTGATGGGGACGTCCGTTGAAAAACTGTTTTTT.

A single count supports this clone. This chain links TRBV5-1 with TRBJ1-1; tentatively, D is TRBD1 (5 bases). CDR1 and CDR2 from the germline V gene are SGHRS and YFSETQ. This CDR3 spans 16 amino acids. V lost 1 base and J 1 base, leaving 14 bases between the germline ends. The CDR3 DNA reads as TGCGCCAGCAGCTTGAGGGACGAGACGGGGAACACTGAAGCTTTCTTT. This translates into CASSLRDETGNTEAFF.